The source of this TCR beta chain is a study of T cell responses to AZD1222 COVID-19 vaccine. General observations from the study: Nearly half of the spike-specific TCRs reportedly recognize variant regions that carry no mutations. Vaccine-associated CD4 TCRs spanned spike, dominant at 160-218 and 743-854.

This clone was seen a single time. What it binds is not known. Germline CDR1 is MDHEN and CDR2 is SYDVKM. This CDR3 has 14 amino acids. V gave up 6 bases and J gave up 8 bases; unmatched junction bases: 5. Sequencing was performed with immunoSEQ multiplex PCR; in TCRdb, only in-frame clones are kept and a portion is missing. The table has more than 110,000 clones, around 88% seen once; the top ten hold around 3%. The receptor was isolated from an adult in good health. This specimen was peripheral blood, taken on day 0 of AZD1222 vaccination. V is TRBV28 and J is TRBJ1-4; 11 bases agree with TRBD1. As DNA, the CDR3 is TGTGCCAGCAGAGTGGACAGGGGGCTGGAAAAACTGTTTTTT. The encoded protein is CASRVDRGLEKLFF.